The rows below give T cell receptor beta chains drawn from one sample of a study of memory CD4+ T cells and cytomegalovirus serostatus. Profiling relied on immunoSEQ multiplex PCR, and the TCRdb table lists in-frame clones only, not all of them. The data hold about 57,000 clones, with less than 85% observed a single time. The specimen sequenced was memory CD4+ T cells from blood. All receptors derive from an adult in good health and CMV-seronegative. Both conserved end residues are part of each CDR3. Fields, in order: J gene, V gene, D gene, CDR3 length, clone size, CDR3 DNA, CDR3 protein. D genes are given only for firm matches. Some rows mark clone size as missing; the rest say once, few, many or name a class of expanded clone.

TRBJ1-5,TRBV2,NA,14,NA,TGTGCCAGCACGGAACAAATCGGAGCAGCCCCCCAGCATTTT,CASTEQIGAAPQHF
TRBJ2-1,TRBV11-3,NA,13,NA,TGTGCCAGCAGCCCCCTTTCTTGGGGTGAGCAGTTCTTC,CASSPLSWGEQFF
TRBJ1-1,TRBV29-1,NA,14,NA,TGCAGCGGAGAGGGGAGGGGGAGTAGAACTGAAGCTTTCTTT,CSGEGRGSRTEAFF
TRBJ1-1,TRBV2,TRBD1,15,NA,TGTGCCAGCAGAGAAGACAGGGTAATTGGAACTGAAGCTTTCTTT,CASREDRVIGTEAFF
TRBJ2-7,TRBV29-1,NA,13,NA,TGCAGCGTTTCGGCGGGACGGGCGGGTGAGCAGTACTTC,CSVSAGRAGEQYF
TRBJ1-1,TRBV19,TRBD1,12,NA,TGTGCCAGTAGTATCGCAGGGGGCAAAGCTTTCTTT,CASSIAGGKAFF
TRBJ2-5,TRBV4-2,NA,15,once,TGTGCCAGCAGCCAAGGGGGGGAGGACCAAGAGACCCAGTACTTC,CASSQGGEDQETQYF
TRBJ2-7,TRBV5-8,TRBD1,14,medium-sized,TGTGCCAGCAGCTTAGGGGACAGGGAGACCTCTCGGTACTTC,CASSLGDRETSRYF
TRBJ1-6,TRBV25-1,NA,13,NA,TGTGCCAGCAAATTGGAAGAAAATTCACCCCTCCACTTT,CASKLEENSPLHF
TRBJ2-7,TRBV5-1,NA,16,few,TGCGCCAGCAGTAGGTACGGGGGTAGTATGTCCTACGAGCAGTACTTC,CASSRYGGSMSYEQYF
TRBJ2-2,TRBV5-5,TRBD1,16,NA,TGTGCCAGCAGCCGCAGACGACAGGGTGAAACCGGGGAGCTGTTTTTT,CASSRRRQGETGELFF
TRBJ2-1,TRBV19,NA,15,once,TGTGCCAGTAACCCAGGGCGCGGTTCCTACAATGAGCAGTTCTTC,CASNPGRGSYNEQFF
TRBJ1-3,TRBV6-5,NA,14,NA,TGTGCCAGCAGCGTGGACAGTTCTGGAAACACCATATATTTT,CASSVDSSGNTIYF
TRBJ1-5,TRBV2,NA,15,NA,TGTGCCAGCAGTACACGGGGGGTCCGCAATCAGCCCCAGCATTTT,CASSTRGVRNQPQHF
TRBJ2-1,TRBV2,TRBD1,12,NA,TGTGCCAGCAGGGACAGGGGTCATGAGCAGTTCTTC,CASRDRGHEQFF
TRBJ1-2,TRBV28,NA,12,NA,TGTGCCAGTACCAGGGCGGACTATGGCTACACCTTC,CASTRADYGYTF
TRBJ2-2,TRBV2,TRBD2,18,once,TGTGCCAGCAGGGCGACCGGGACTAGCGGGAGGTACACCGGGGAGCTGTTTTTT,CASRATGTSGRYTGELFF
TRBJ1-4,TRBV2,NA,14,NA,TGTGCCAGCAGTCTAGGCGAGGGGGTGGGAAAACTGTTTTTT,CASSLGEGVGKLFF
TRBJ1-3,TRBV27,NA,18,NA,TGTGCCAGCAGTCCAACCCAACCGACAGTGAACTCTGGAAACACCATATATTTT,CASSPTQPTVNSGNTIYF
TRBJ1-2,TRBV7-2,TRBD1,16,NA,TGTGCCAGCAGCTTAGAAGGGACAGGGTCCGGCTATGGCTACACCTTC,CASSLEGTGSGYGYTF
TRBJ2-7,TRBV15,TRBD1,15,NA,TGTGCCACCAGCTTGCGGACAGGGGGGGGCTACGAGCAGTACTTC,CATSLRTGGGYEQYF
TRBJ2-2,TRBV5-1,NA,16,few,TGCGCCAGCAGCTCGCGTGGAGCGGCGAACACCGGGGAGCTGTTTTTT,CASSSRGAANTGELFF
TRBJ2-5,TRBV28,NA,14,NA,TGTGCCAGCAGTCGGCGACTAACCCAAGAGACCCAGTACTTC,CASSRRLTQETQYF
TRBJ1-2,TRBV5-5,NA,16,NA,TGTGCCAGCAGCTTGGCTGGGGGGTTGGTACCCTATGGCTACACCTTC,CASSLAGGLVPYGYTF
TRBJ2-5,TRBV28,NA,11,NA,TGTGCCAGCAGAAGGACACTCGGGGAGTACTTC,CASRRTLGEYF
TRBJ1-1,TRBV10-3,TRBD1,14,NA,TGTGCCATCAGTACGACAGGGGTAAACACTGAAGCTTTCTTT,CAISTTGVNTEAFF
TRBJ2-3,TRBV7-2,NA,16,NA,TGTGCCAGCAGCTTAGGGGGGGGGCGGAGCACAGATACGCAGTATTTT,CASSLGGGRSTDTQYF
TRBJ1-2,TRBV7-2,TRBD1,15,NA,TGTGCCAGCAGCTTAGGGGTACAGGGGTCCTATGGCTACACCTTC,CASSLGVQGSYGYTF
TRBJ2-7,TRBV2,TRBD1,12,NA,TGTGCCAGCCGGGACAGTGCCTACGAGCAGTACTTC,CASRDSAYEQYF
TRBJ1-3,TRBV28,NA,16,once,TGTGCCAGCAGTCAGATCAGGGCCCTCTCTGGAAACACCATATATTTT,CASSQIRALSGNTIYF
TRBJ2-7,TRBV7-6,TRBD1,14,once,TGTGCCAGCAGCCTCGGACAGGGGGCCTACGAGCAGTACTTC,CASSLGQGAYEQYF
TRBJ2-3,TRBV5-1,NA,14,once,TGCGCCAGCAGCTTGGAAGCCGTGGGAGATACGCAGTATTTT,CASSLEAVGDTQYF
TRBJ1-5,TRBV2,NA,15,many,TGTGCCAGCGGTGGAGTCGGGGGGCCTGATCAGCCCCAGCATTTT,CASGGVGGPDQPQHF
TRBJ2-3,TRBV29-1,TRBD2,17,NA,TGCAGCGTTGAACCGGCGGTAGCGGGGGGGCACACAGATACGCAGTATTTT,CSVEPAVAGGHTDTQYF
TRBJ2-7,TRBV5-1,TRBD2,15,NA,TGCGCCAGCAGCCCCGGGACTACCTACTCCTACGAGCAGTACTTC,CASSPGTTYSYEQYF
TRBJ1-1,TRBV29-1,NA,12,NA,TGCAGCGTTGGGACCGTGAACACTGAAGCTTTCTTT,CSVGTVNTEAFF
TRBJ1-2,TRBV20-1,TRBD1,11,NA,TGCAGTGCTGGAGGGGGCTGGGGCTACACCTTC,CSAGGGWGYTF
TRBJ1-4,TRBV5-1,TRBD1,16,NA,TGCGCCAGCAGCGGAGATGGACAGGGGCCTAATGAAAAACTGTTTTTT,CASSGDGQGPNEKLFF
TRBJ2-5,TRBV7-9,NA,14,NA,TGTGCCAGCAGCTTAGATCGGGGCGGAGAGACCCAGTACTTC,CASSLDRGGETQYF
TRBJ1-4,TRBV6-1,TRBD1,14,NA,TGTGCCAGCAGGGCCCGTGACAGGGGCGAAAAACTGTTTTTT,CASRARDRGEKLFF
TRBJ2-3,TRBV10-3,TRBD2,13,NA,TGTGCCACCAGTAGCGGGTCACAAGATACGCAGTATTTT,CATSSGSQDTQYF
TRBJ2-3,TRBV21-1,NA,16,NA,TGTGCCAGCAGCACTATACAGGGGGCGAGTTTGGATACGCAGTATTTT,CASSTIQGASLDTQYF
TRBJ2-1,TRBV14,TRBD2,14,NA,TGTGCCAGCAGACTAGCGGGTCCGTACAATGAGCAGTTCTTC,CASRLAGPYNEQFF
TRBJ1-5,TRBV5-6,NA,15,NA,TGTGCCAGCAGCTTGGCGCAGGGTACGGGACAGCCCCAGCATTTT,CASSLAQGTGQPQHF
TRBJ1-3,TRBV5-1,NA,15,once,TGCGCCAGCAGCTTGGGGGGACACTCTGGAAACACCATATATTTT,CASSLGGHSGNTIYF
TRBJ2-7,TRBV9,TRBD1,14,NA,TGTGCCAGCAGCGCCGGGACAGGGGTCTACGAGCAGTACTTC,CASSAGTGVYEQYF
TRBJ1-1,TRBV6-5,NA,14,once,TGTGCCAGCAGTTGGGGAGGTAAGGGCACTGAAGCTTTCTTT,CASSWGGKGTEAFF
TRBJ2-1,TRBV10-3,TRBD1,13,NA,TGTGCCATCGGTCGCGAGGGGGCGAATGAGCAGTTCTTC,CAIGREGANEQFF
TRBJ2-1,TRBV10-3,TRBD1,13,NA,TGTGCCATCCGACAGGGGGTTGGTCCTGAGCAGTTCTTC,CAIRQGVGPEQFF
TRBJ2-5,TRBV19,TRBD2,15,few,TGTGCCAGTAGTATAAGTAGCGGGGGAGGAGAGACCCAGTACTTC,CASSISSGGGETQYF
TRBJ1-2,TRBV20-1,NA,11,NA,TGCAGTCCCGGGCAGCCTGCTGGCTACACCTTC,CSPGQPAGYTF
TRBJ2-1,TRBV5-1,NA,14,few,TGCGCCAGCAGCTCCGAACAGGGCCGTACTGAGCAGTTCTTC,CASSSEQGRTEQFF
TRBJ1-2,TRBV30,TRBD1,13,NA,TGTGCCTGGAATCCGGGACAGTCCTATGGCTACACCTTC,CAWNPGQSYGYTF
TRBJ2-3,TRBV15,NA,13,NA,TGTGCCACCAGCAGAGAACTAGAAGATACGCAGTATTTT,CATSRELEDTQYF
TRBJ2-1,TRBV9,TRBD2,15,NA,TGTGCCAGCAGCGACGGGACTAGCCCTGCTGAGGAGCAGTTCTTC,CASSDGTSPAEEQFF
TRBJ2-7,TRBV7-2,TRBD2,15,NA,TGTGCCAGCAGCCCCCGGTCTAGCGGGACCTACGAGCAGTACTTC,CASSPRSSGTYEQYF
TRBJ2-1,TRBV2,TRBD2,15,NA,TGTGCCAGCAGTGAAGTACTAGCGGGGGGGGGTGAGCAGTTCTTC,CASSEVLAGGGEQFF
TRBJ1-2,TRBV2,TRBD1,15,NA,TGTGCCAGCAGGCAGGGACAGGGAGGTATCTATGGCTACACCTTC,CASRQGQGGIYGYTF
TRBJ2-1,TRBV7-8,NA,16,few,TGTGCCAGCAGCTTAGTCCGAACCGGGACCCACAATGAGCAGTTCTTC,CASSLVRTGTHNEQFF
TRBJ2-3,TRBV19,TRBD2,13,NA,TGTGCCAGTAGTGGGACTAGAACAGATACGCAGTATTTT,CASSGTRTDTQYF